The T cell receptor beta chain under discussion was sequenced for a study of blood T cells in healthy people across ages. Combining a sample-barcoded 5' primer with a J-beta primer mix, a second PCR ran for roughly 6 to 12 cycles. TCRdb called the 5' RACE reads again in MiXCR, with one record for every CDR3 protein. Here the sample spans some 1.6 million distinct CDR3 sequences, roughly 30% being singletons. This clonotype has only a few counts. Its antigen is still unknown. General study results and limits: Getting older went along with TCR beta diversity per million T cells dropping roughly linearly.

Germline lookup yields CDR1 SGHTA and CDR2 FQGNSA. CDR3 length: 18 amino acids. Trimming shortened V by 4 bases and J by 0 bases, and 19 bases separated the two germline ends. This rearrangement joins TRBV7-2 to TRBJ2-1; D is undetermined. Sample: blood. The sequence was collected from a woman in her 30s in good health. CDR3 nucleotide sequence: TGTGCCAGCAGCTCAGACCTAGACTTATTAAGCTCCTACAATGAGCAGTTCTTC. Translating it yields CASSSDLDLLSSYNEQFF.